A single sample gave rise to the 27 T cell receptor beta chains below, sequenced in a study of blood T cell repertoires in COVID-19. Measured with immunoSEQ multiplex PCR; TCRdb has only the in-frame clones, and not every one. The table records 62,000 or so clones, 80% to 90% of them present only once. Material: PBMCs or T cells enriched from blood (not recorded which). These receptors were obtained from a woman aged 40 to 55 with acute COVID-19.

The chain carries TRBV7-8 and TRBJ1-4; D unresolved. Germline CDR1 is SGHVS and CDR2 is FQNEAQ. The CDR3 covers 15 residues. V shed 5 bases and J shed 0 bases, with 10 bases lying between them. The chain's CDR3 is CASSQSHSTNEKLFF. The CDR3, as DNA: TGTGCCAGCAGCCAGAGTCATTCAACTAATGAAAAACTGTTTTTT.

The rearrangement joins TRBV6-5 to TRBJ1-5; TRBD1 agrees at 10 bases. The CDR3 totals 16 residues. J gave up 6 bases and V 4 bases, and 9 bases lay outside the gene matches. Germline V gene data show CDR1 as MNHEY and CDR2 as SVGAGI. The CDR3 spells CASSFGQGVAGQPQHF. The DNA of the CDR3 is TGTGCCAGCAGTTTCGGACAGGGGGTCGCGGGTCAGCCCCAGCATTTT.

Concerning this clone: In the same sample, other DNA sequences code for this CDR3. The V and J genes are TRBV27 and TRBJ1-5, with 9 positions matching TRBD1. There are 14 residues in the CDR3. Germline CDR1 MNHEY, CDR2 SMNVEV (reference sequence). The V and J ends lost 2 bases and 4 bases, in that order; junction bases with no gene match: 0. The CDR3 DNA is TGTGCCAGCAGTTTAGGGACAGGGAATCAGCCCCAGCATTTT. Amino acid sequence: CASSLGTGNQPQHF.

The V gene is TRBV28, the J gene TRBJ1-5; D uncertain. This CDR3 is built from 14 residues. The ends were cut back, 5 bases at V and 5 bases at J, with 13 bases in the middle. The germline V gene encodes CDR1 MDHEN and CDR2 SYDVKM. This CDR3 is CASSLEDFDQPQHF. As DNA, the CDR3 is TGTGCCAGCAGTCTAGAGGATTTCGATCAGCCCCAGCATTTT.

The DNA for the CDR3 is TGTGCCAGCAGCGACCGGGCTAGCGGTCTTGAGCAGTACGTC. Its protein product is CASSDRASGLEQYV. The chain uses TRBV5-4 and TRBJ2-7, with 7 bases matching TRBD2. The CDR3 loop spans 14 amino acids. J was trimmed by 7 bases and V by 4 bases; bases with no gene match: 11. Germline lookup yields CDR1 SGHNT and CDR2 YYREEE (reference sequence).

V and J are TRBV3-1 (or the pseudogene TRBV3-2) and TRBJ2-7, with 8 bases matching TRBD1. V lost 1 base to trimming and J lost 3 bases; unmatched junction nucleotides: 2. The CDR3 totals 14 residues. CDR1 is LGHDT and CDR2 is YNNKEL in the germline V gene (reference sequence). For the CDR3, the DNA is TGTGCCAGCAGCCAAGGGACAGGGCTCTACGAGCAGTACTTC. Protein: CASSQGTGLYEQYF.

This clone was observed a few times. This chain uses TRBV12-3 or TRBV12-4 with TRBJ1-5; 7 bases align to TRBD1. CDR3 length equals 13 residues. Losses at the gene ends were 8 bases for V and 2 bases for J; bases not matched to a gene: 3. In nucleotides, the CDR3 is TGTGCCAGCCAGGGGGTTGGCAATCAGCCCCAGCATTTT. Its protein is CASQGVGNQPQHF.

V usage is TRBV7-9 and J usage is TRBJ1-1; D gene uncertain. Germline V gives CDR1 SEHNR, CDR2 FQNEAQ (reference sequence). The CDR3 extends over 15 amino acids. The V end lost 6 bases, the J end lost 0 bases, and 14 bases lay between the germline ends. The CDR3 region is CASRYTYGMNTEAFF. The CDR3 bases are TGTGCCAGCAGGTACACGTATGGCATGAACACTGAAGCTTTCTTT.

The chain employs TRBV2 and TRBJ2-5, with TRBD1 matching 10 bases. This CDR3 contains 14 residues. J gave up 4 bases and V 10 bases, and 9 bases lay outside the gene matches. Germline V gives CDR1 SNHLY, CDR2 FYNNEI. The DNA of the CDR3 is TGTGCCATCGTACCGGGACAGGGGTCAGAGACCCAGTACTTC. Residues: CAIVPGQGSETQYF.

The CDR3 loop is CASSFRQKSGSYEQYF. The CDR3 region has the DNA TGTGCCAGCAGCTTTAGACAGAAGAGCGGGAGTTACGAGCAGTACTTC. The V and J genes are TRBV11-2 and TRBJ2-7; 8 bases fit TRBD2. The CDR3 totals 16 residues. V lost 3 bases, J lost 4 bases, and 11 bases stayed unmatched. CDR1 SGHAT and CDR2 FQNNGV come from the germline V gene.

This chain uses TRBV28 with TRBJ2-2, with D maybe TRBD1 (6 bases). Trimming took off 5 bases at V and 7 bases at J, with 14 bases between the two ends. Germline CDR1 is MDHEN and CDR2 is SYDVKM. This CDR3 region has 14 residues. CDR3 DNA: TGTGCCAGCAGTCAGAGGGGGTCGTACGGGGAGCTGTTTTTT. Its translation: CASSQRGSYGELFF.

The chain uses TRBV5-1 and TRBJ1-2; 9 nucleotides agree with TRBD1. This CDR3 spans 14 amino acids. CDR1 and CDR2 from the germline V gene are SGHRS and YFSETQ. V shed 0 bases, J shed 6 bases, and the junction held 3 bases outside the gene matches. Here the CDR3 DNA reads TGCGCCAGCAGCTTGGTGGGACAGGGCCATGGCTACACCTTC. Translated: CASSLVGQGHGYTF.

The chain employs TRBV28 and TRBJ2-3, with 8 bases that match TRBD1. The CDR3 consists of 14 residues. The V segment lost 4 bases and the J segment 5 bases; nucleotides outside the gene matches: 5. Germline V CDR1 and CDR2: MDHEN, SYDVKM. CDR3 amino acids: CASSSPGTGDTQYF. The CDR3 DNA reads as TGTGCCAGCAGTTCCCCCGGGACAGGAGATACGCAGTATTTT.

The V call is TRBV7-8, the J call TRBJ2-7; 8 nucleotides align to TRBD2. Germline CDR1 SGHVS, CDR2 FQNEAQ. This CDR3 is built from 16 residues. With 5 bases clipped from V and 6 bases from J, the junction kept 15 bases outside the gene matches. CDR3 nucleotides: TGTGCCAGCAGCAGCTTCAGGGCCGGGAGGGCAAGCGAGCAGTACTTC. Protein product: CASSSFRAGRASEQYF. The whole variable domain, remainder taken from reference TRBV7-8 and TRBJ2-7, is GAGVSQSPRYKVAKRGQDVALRCDPISGHVSLFWYQQALGQGPEFLTYFQNEAQLDKSGLPSDRFFAERPEGSVSTLKIQRTQQEDSAVYLCASSSFRAGRASEQYFGPGTRLTVT.

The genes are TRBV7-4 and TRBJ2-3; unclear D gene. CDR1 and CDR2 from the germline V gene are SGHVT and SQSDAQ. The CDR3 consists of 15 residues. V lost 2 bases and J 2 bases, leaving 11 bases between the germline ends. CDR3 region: CASSLWLLATDTQYF. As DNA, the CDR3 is TGTGCCAGCAGCTTATGGCTTTTGGCCACAGATACGCAGTATTTT.

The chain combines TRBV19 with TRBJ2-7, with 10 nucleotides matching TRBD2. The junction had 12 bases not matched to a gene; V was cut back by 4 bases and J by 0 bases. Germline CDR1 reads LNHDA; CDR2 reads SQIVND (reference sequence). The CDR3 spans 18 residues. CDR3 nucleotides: TGTGCCAGTAGTACGAAACTCGAGCGGGAGGGGTACTCCTACGAGCAGTACTTC. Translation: CASSTKLEREGYSYEQYF.

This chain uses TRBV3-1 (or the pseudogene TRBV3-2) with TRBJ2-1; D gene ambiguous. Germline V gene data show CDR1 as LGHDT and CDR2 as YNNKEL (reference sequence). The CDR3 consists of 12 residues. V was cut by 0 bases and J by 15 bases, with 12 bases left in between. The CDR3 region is CASSQEGLPVFF. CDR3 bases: TGTGCCAGCAGCCAAGAGGGCCTTCCAGTGTTCTTC.

CDR3 protein: CASSLTGQGEKLFF. The CDR3, as DNA: TGCGCCAGCAGCTTGACTGGACAGGGCGAAAAACTGTTTTTT. The chain is built from TRBV5-1 and TRBJ1-4; 8 bases align to TRBD1. The length of the CDR3 is 14 residues. V trimming: 1 base; J trimming: 8 bases; junction bases outside the gene matches: 4. Germline assignment: CDR1 SGHRS and CDR2 YFSETQ.

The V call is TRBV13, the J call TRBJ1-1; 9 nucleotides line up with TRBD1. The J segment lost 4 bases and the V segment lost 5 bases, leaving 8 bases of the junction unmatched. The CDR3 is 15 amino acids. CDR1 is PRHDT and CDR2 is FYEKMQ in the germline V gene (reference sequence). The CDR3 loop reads CASSTRQGVGTEAFF. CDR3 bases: TGTGCCAGCAGCACACGACAGGGGGTAGGCACTGAAGCTTTCTTT.

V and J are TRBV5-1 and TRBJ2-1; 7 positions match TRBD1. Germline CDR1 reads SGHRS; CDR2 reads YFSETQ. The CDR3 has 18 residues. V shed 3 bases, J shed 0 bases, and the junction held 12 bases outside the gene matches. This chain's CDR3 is CASSSANYRDSSYNEQFF. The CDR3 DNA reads TGCGCCAGCAGCTCCGCCAACTACCGGGACAGCTCCTACAATGAGCAGTTCTTC.

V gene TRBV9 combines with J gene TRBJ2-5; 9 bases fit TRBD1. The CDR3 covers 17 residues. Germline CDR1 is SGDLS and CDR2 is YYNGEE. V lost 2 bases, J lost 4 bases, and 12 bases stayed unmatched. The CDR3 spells CASSVTGGSRLGETQYF. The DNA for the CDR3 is TGTGCCAGCAGCGTCACAGGGGGCAGTCGTCTGGGAGAGACCCAGTACTTC. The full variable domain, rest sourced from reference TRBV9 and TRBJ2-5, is DSGVTQTPKHLITATGQRVTLRCSPRSGDLSVYWYQQSLDQGLQFLIQYYNGEERAKGNILERFSAQQFPDLHSELNLSSLELGDSALYFCASSVTGGSRLGETQYFGPGTRLLVL.

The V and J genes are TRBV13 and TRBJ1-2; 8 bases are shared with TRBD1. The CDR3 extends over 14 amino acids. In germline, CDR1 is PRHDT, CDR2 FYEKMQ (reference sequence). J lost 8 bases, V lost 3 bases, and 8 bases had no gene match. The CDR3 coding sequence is TGTGCCAGCAGCTTGGAGCGGACAGGGTTAGGCTACACCTTC. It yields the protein CASSLERTGLGYTF. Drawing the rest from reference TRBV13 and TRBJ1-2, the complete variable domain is AAGVIQSPRHLIKEKRETATLKCYPIPRHDTVYWYQQGPGQDPQFLISFYEKMQSDKGSIPDRFSAQQFSDYHSELNMSSLELGDSALYFCASSLERTGLGYTFGSGTRLTVV.

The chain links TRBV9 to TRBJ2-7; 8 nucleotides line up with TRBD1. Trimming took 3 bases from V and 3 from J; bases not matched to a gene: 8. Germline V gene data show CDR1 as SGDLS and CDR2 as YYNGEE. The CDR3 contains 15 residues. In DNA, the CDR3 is TGTGCCAGCAGCGGCGGACAGGGCTTCTACTACGAGCAGTACTTC. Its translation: CASSGGQGFYYEQYF.

The CDR3 loop reads CASSRAAGGTYEQYF. For the CDR3, the DNA is TGTGCCAGCAGCCGGGCGGCCGGGGGGACCTACGAGCAGTACTTC. V and J are TRBV3-1 (or the pseudogene TRBV3-2) and TRBJ2-7; 7 bases are shared with TRBD2. V lost 4 bases to trimming and J lost 2 bases; unmatched junction nucleotides: 8. Germline CDR1 reads LGHDT; CDR2 reads YNNKEL (reference sequence). The CDR3 loop spans 15 amino acids.

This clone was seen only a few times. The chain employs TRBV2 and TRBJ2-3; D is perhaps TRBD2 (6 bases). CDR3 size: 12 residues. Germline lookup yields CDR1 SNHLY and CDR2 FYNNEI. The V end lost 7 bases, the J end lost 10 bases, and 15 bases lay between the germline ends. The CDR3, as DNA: TGTGCCAGCACCAGCGGGTCGATAGCGCAGTATTTT. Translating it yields CASTSGSIAQYF.

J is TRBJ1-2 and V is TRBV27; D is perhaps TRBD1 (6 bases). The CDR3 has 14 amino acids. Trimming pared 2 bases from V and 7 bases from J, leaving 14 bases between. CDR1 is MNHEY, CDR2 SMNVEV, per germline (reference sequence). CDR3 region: CASSLGQGFGGYTF. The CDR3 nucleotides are TGTGCCAGCAGTTTAGGCCAGGGGTTTGGTGGCTACACCTTC.

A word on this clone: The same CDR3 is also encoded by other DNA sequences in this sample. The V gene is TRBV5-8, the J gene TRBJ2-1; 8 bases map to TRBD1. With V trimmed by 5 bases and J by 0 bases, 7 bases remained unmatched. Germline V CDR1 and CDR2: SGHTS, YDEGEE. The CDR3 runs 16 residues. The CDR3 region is CASSRTGISSYNEQFF. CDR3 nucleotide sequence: TGTGCCAGCAGTCGGACAGGGATTAGCTCCTACAATGAGCAGTTCTTC.